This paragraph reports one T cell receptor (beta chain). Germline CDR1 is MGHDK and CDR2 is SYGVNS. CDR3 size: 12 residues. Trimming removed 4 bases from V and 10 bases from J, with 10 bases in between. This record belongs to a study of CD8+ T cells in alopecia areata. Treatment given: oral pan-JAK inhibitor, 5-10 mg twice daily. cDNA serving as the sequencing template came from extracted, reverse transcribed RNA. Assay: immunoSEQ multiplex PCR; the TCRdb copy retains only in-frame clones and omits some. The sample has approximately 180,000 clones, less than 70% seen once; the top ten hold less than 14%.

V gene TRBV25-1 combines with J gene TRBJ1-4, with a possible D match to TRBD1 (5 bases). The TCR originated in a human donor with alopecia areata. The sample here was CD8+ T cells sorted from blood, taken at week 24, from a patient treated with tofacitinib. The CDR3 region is CASSGEGRKLFF. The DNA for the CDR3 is TGTGCCAGCAGTGGCGAGGGGAGAAAACTGTTTTTT.